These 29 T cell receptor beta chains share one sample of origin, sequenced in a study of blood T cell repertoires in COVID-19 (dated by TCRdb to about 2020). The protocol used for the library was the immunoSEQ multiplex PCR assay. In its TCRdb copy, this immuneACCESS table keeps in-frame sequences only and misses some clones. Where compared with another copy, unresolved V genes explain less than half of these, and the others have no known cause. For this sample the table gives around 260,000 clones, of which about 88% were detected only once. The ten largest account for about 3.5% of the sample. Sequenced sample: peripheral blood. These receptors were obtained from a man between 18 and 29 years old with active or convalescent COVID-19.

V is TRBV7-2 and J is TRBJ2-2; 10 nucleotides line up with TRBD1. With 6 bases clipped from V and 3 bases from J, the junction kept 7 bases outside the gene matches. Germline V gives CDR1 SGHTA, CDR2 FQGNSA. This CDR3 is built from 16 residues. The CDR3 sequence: CASRTGQGVYTGELFF. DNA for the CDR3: TGTGCCAGCAGAACCGGACAGGGGGTATACACCGGGGAGCTGTTTTTT.

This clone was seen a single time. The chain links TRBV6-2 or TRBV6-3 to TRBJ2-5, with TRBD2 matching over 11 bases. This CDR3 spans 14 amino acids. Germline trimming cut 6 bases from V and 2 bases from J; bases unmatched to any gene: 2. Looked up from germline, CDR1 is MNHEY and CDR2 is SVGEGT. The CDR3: CASSGTSGQETQYF. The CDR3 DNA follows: TGTGCCAGCAGCGGGACTAGCGGACAAGAGACCCAGTACTTC.

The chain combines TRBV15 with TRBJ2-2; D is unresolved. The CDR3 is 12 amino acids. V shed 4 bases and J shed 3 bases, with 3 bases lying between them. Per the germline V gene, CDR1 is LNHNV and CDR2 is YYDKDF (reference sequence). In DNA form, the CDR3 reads TGTGCCACCAGCACGTACACCGGGGAGCTGTTTTTT. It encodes CATSTYTGELFF.

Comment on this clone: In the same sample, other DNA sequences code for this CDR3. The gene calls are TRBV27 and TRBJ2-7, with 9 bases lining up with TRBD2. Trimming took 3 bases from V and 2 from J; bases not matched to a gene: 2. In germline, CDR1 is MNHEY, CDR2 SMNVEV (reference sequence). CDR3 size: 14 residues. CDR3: CASSLAGGPYEQYF. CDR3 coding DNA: TGTGCCAGCAGTTTGGCGGGAGGGCCCTACGAGCAGTACTTC.

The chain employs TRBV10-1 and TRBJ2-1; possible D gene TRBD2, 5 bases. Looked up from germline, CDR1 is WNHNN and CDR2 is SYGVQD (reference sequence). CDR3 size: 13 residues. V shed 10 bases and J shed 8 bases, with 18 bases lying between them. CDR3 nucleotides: TGCGCCACCTCCGAGACTACCTTCGATGAGCAGTTCTTC. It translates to CATSETTFDEQFF.

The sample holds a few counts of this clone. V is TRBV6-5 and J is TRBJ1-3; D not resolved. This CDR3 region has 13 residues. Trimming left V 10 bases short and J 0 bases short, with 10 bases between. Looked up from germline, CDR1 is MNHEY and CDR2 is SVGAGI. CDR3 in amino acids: CATSLDSGNTIYF. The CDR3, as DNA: TGTGCCACAAGTCTAGACTCTGGAAACACCATATATTTT.

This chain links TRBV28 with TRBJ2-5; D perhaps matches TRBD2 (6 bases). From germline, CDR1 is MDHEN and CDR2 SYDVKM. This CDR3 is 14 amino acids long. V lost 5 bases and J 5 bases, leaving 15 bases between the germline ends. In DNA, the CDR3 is TGTGCCAGCAGTAAGGGGCAGGGACTTGAGACCCAGTACTTC. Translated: CASSKGQGLETQYF.

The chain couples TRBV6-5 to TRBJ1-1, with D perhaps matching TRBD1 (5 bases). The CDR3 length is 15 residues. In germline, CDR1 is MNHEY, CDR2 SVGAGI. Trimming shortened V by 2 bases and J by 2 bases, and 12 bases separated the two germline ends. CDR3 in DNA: TGTGCCAGCAGTTACGGTAGGACATACAACACTGAAGCTTTCTTT. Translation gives CASSYGRTYNTEAFF.

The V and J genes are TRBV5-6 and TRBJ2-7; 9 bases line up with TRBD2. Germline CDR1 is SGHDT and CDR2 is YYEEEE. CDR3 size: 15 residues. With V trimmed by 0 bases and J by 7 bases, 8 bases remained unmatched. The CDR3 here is CASSLVAGGPREQYF. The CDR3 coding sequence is TGTGCCAGCAGCTTGGTGGCGGGAGGGCCCCGGGAGCAGTACTTC.

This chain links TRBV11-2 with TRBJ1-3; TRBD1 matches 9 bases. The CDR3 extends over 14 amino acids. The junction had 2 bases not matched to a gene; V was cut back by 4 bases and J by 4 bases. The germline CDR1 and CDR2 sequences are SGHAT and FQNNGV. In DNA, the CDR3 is TGTGCCAGCAGCTATGGGACAGGGGGAAACACCATATATTTT. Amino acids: CASSYGTGGNTIYF.

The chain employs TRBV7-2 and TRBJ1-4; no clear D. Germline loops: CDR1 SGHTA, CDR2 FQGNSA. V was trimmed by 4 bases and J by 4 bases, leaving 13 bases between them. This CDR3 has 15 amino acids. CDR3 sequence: CASSSSGLVNEKLFF. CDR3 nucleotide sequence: TGTGCCAGCAGCTCAAGCGGGCTAGTTAATGAAAAACTGTTTTTT.

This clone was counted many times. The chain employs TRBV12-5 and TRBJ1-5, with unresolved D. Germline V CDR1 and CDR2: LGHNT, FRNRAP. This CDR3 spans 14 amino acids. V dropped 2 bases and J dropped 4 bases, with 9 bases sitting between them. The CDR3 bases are TGTGCTAGTGGTTTGATTGGAGTTAATCAGCCCCAGCATTTT. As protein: CASGLIGVNQPQHF.

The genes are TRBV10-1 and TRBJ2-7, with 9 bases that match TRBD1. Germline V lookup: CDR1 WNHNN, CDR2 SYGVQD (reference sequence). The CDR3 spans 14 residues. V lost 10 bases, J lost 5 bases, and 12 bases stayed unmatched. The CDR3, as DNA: TGCGCCATTAAGAATCGGACAGGGGTGGACGAGCAGTACTTC. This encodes CAIKNRTGVDEQYF.

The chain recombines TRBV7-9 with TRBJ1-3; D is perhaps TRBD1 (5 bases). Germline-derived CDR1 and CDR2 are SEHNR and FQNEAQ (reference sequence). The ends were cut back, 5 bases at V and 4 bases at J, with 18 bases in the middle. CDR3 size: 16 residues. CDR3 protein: CASSESGETWGNTIYF. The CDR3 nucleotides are TGTGCCAGCAGCGAATCGGGGGAAACGTGGGGAAACACCATATATTTT.

The CDR3, as DNA: TGTGCCAGCAGTTTAATGGGGGGGAACACCGGGGAGCTGTTTTTT. Amino acid sequence: CASSLMGGNTGELFF. V is TRBV28 and J is TRBJ2-2; a possible D gene is TRBD2 (6 bases). V lost 2 bases and J 1 base, leaving 8 bases between the germline ends. The germline CDR1 and CDR2 sequences are MDHEN and SYDVKM. The CDR3 length is 15 residues.

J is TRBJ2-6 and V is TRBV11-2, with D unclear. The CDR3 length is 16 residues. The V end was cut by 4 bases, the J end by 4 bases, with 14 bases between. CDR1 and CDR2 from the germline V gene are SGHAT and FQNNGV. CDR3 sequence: CASSSSRETGANVLTF. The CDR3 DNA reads TGTGCCAGCAGCTCGAGCCGAGAAACGGGGGCCAACGTCCTGACTTTC.

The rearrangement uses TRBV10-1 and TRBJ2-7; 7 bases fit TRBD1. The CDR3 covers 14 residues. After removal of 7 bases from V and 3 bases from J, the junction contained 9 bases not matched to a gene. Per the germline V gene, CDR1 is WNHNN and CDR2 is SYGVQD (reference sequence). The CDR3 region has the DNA TGCGCCAGCAAAGAGGGACAGAATCACTACGAGCAGTACTTC. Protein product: CASKEGQNHYEQYF.

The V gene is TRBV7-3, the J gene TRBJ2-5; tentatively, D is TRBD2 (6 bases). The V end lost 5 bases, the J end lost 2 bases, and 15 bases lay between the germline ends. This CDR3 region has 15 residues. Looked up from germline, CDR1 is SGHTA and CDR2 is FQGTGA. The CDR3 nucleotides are TGTGCCAGCAGCCCCCGGGCTAGCGCACAAGAGACCCAGTACTTC. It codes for CASSPRASAQETQYF. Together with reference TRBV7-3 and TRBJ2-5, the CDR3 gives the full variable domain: GAGVSQTPSNKVTEKGKYVELRCDPISGHTALYWYRQSLGQGPEFLIYFQGTGAADDSGLPNDRFFAVRPEGSVSTLKIQRTERGDSAVYLCASSPRASAQETQYFGPGTRLLVL.

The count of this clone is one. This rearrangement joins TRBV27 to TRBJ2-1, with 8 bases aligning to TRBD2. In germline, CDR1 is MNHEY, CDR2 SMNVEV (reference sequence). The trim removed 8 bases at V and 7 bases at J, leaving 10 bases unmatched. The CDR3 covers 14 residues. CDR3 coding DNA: TGTGCCAGCGTCGCGATAGCGGGAAAAAATGAGCAGTTCTTC. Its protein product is CASVAIAGKNEQFF.

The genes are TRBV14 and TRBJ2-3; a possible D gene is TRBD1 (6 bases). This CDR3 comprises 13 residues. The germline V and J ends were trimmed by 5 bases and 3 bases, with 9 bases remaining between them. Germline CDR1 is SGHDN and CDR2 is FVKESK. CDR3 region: CASSLDRTDTQYF. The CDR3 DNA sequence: TGTGCCAGCAGCTTAGACAGGACAGATACGCAGTATTTT.

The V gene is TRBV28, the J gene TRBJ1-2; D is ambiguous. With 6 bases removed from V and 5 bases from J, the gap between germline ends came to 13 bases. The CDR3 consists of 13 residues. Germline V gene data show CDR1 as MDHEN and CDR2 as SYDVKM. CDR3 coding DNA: TGTGCCAGCAGCACCCAGCGGGGATATGGCTACACCTTC. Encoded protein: CASSTQRGYGYTF.

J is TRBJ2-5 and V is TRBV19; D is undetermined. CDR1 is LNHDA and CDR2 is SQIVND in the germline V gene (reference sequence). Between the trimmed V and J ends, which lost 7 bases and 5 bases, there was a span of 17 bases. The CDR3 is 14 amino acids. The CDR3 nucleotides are TGTGCCAGTACAGAATCTCTCGTGATGGAGACCCAGTACTTC. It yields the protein CASTESLVMETQYF.

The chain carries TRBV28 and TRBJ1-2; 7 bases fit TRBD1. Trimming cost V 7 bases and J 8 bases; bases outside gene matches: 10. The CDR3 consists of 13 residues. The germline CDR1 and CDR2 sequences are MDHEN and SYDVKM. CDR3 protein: CASTRRGVVGYTF. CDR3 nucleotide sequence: TGTGCCAGCACCCGCAGGGGGGTAGTAGGCTACACCTTC.

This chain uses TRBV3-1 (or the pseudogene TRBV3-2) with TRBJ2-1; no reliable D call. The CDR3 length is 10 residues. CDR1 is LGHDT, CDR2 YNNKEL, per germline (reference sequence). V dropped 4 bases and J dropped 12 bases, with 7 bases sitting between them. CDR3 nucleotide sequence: TGTGCCAGCAGCCCTTTCGGGCAGTTCTTC. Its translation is CASSPFGQFF.

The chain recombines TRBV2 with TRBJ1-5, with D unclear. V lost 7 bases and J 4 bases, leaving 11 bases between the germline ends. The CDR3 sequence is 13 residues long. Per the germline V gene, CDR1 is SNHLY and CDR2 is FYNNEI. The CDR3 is CASKGGSNQPQHF. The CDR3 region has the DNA TGTGCCAGCAAGGGAGGGTCTAATCAGCCCCAGCATTTT. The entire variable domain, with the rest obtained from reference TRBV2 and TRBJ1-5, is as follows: EPEVTQTPSHQVTQMGQEVILRCVPISNHLYFYWYRQILGQKVEFLVSFYNNEISEKSEIFDDQFSVERPDGSNFTLKIRSTKLEDSAMYFCASKGGSNQPQHFGDGTRLSIL.

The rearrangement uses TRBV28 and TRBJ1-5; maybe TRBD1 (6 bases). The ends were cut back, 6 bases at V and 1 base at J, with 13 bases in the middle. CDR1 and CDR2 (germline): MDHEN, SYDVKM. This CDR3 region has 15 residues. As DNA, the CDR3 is TGTGCCAGCAGCCCTGCGGGGGGCAGCAATCAGCCCCAGCATTTT. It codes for CASSPAGGSNQPQHF.

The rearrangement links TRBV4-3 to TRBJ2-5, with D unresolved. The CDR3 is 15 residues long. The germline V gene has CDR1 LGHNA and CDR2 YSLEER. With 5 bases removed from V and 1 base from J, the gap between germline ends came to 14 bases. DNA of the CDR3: TGCGCCAGCAGCTATCGACTCACCGTCCAAGAGACCCAGTACTTC. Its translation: CASSYRLTVQETQYF.

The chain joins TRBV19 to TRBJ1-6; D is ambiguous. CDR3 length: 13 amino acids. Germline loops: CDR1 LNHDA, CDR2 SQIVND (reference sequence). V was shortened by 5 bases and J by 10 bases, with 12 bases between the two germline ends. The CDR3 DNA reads TGTGCCAGTAGTGTAGCCGGAGGGTCACCCCTCCACTTT. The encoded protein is CASSVAGGSPLHF.

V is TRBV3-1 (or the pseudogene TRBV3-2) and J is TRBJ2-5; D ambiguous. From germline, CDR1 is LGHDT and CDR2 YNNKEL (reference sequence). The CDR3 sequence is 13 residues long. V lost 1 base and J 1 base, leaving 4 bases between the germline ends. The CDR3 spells CASSQAIQETQYF. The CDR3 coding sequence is TGTGCCAGCAGCCAAGCAATCCAAGAGACCCAGTACTTC.